The entry below gives a single T cell receptor (beta chain) sequence along with its context. Its antigen is still unknown. Germline V gene sequence: CDR1 MDHEN, CDR2 SYDVKM. Between the trimmed V and J ends, which lost 1 base and 1 base, there was a span of 8 bases. The CDR3 consists of 14 residues. Libraries were prepared by immunoSEQ multiplex PCR; TCRdb keeps only in-frame clonotypes and omits some of them. In the table there are 110,000 or so clones, roughly 91% of which are singletons. The data are from a study of T cell responses to AZD1222 COVID-19 vaccine. Notes on the study in general: It should be noted that donors were predominantly white British and more often female, and clonal diversity was possibly underestimated. Repertoire sampling occurred only after the peak T cell response.

This clonotype originated in an adult who received the AZD1222 COVID-19 vaccine. The sample was peripheral blood, taken 28 days after the second AZD1222 dose. The chain employs TRBV28 and TRBJ2-7; possibly TRBD2 for D (5 bases). The CDR3 sequence is CASSLSRGSYEQYF. Written as DNA, the CDR3 is TGTGCCAGCAGTTTATCCCGGGGTTCCTACGAGCAGTACTTC.